This T cell receptor (beta chain) comes out of a study of CD8+CD57+ T cells in acquired aplastic anemia. Sequenced patients had shown CD8+CD57+ cell expansion by flow cytometry. Broader study findings: Between patients and controls, CD8+ Simpson's diversity did not vary significantly.

Genomic DNA was employed as the template in profiling TCR beta VDJ and CDR3. Each CDR3 protein is one row after TCRdb ran MiXCR on the reads. The data show just over 200,000 distinct CDR3 sequences, less than 75% seen once. Turning to this clonotype: What it binds is unknown. One junction end disagrees with the germline gene, perhaps due to a read error.

The CDR3 extends over 13 amino acids. Germline CDR1 reads SGHVS; CDR2 reads FNYEAQ. The genes are TRBV7-6 and TRBJ2-1; TRBD1 agrees at 8 bases. This TCR was sampled from a human donor with aplastic anemia. Sequencing was carried out using sorted CD4+, CD8+, or CD8+CD57+ T cells (not recorded which) from PBMCs. CDR3 sequence reads: CASSPRGRLEQFF. The DNA for the CDR3 is TGCGCCAGCAGCCCCAGGGGGCGGCTAGAGCAGTTCTTC.